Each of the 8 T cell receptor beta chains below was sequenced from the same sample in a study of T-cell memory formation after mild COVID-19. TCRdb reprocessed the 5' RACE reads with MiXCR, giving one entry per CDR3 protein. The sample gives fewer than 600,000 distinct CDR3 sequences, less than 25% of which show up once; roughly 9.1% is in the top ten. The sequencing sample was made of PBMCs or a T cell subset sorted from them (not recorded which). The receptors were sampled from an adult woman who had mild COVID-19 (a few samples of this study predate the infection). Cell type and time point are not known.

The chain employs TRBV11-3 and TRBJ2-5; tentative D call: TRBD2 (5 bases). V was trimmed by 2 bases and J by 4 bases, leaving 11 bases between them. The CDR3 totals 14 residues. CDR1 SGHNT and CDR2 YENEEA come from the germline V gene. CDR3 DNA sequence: TGTGCCAGCAGCTTAACCCTAGCCGTAGAGACCCAGTACTTC. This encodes CASSLTLAVETQYF.

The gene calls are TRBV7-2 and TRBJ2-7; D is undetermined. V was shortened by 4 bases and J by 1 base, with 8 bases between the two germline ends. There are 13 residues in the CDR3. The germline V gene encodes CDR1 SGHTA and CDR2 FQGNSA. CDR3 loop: CASSSASSYEQYF. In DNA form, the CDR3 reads TGTGCCAGCAGCTCGGCTTCTTCCTACGAGCAGTACTTC.

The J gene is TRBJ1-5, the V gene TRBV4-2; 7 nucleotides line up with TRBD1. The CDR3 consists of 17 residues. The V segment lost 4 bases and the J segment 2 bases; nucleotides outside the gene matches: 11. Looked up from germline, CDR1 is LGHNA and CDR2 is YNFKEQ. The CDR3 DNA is TGTGCCAGCAGCCCTCGACAGGGCCTGGGAGGCAATCAGCCCCAGCATTTT. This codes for CASSPRQGLGGNQPQHF.

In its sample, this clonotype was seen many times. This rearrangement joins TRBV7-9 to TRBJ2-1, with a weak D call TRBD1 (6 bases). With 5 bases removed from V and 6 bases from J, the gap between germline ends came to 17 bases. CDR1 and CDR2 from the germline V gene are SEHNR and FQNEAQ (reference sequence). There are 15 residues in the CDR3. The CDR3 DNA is TGTGCCAGCAGCGACCGGACAGCTGGCGGCAATGAGCAGTTCTTC. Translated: CASSDRTAGGNEQFF.

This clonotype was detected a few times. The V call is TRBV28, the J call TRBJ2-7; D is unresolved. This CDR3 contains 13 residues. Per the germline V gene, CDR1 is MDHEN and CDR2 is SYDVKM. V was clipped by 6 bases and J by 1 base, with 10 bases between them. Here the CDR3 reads CASRDLLSYEQYF. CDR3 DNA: TGTGCCAGCAGGGACCTCCTATCCTACGAGCAGTACTTC.

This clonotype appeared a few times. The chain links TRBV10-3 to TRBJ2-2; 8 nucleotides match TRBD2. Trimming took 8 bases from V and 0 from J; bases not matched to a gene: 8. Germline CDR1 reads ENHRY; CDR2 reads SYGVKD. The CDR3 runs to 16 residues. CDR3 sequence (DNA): TGTGCCATCCCTAGCGGGCCCTCTACGAACACCGGGGAGCTGTTTTTT. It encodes CAIPSGPSTNTGELFF.

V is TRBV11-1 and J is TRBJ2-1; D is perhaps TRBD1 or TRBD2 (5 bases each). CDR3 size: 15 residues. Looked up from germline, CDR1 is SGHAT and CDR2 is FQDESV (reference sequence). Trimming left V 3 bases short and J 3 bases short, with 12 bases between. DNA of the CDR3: TGTGCCAGCAGCTTGGGACGGGAACGCTACAATGAGCAGTTCTTC. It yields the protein CASSLGRERYNEQFF.

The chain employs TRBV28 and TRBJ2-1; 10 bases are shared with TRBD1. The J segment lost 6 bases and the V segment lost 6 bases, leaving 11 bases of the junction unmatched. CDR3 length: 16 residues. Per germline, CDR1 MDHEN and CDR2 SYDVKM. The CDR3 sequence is CASRGGLGQGSNEQFF. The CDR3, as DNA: TGTGCCAGCAGGGGGGGATTGGGACAGGGGTCCAATGAGCAGTTCTTC.